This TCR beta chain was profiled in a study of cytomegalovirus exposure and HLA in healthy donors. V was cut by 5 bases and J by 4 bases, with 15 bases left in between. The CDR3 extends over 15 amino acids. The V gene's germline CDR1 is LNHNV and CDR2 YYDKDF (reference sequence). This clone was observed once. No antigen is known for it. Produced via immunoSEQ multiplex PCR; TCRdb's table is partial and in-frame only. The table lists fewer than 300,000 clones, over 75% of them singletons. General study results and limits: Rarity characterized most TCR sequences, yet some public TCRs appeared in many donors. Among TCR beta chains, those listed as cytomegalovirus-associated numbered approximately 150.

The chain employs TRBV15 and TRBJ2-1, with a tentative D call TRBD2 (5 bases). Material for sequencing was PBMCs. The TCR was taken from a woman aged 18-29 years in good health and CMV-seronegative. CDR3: CATSGANSAYNEQFF. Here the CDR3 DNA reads TGTGCCACCAGCGGAGCCAATAGCGCATACAATGAGCAGTTCTTC.